Below, 15 T cell receptor beta chains from the same sample are listed, as sequenced in a study of blood T cells in healthy people across ages. The second PCR ran about 6 to 11 cycles with a sample-barcoded 5' primer and J-beta primers. MiXCR was run by TCRdb on the 5' RACE reads, yielding one entry per CDR3 protein. Found here are approximately 1,100,000 distinct CDR3 sequences, more than 35% of them singletons; the top ten hold approximately 20%. Source material: blood. The receptors derive from a woman aged 55-70 years in good health.

This chain uses TRBV7-3 with TRBJ2-3; D may be TRBD2 (5 bases). Germline V CDR1 and CDR2: SGHTA, FQGTGA. V was shortened by 2 bases and J by 5 bases, with 14 bases between the two germline ends. The CDR3 is 15 amino acids. This chain's CDR3 is CASSLSPSPGDTQYF. Written as DNA, the CDR3 is TGTGCCAGCAGCTTATCGCCTAGCCCCGGAGATACGCAGTATTTT.

This clonotype was counted a few times. The V gene is TRBV14, the J gene TRBJ2-7; 13 positions match TRBD2. The CDR3 has 15 residues. The germline V gene has CDR1 SGHDN and CDR2 FVKESK. The V gene end was trimmed by 4 bases and the J gene end by 5 bases; junction bases not matched to a gene: 5. CDR3 sequence (DNA): TGTGCCAGCAGCCTCTGGACTAGCGGGAGTCACGAGCAGTACTTC. Translation gives CASSLWTSGSHEQYF.

In regard to this clonotype: A junction boundary mismatches the germline segment, possibly from a read error. The chain joins TRBV10-2 to TRBJ2-1; no clear D. This CDR3 region has 12 residues. From germline, CDR1 is WSHSY and CDR2 SAAADI. The CDR3 nucleotides read TGCGCCAGCAGAGAACAGTACAATGAGCAGTTATTC. Translation gives CASREQYNEQLF.

V gene TRBV29-1 combines with J gene TRBJ1-1; a possible D gene is TRBD1 (5 bases). Germline V lookup: CDR1 SQVTM, CDR2 ANQGSEA. The ends were cut back, 4 bases at V and 3 bases at J, with 15 bases in the middle. The CDR3 runs 14 residues. Here the CDR3 reads CSVGLRGGDTEAFF. The CDR3 DNA follows: TGCAGCGTTGGCCTCCGTGGGGGGGACACTGAAGCTTTCTTT.

This chain joins TRBV9 and TRBJ2-3; the D gene is possibly TRBD2 (5 bases). CDR1 and CDR2 from the germline V gene are SGDLS and YYNGEE. Trimming left V 2 bases short and J 8 bases short, with 18 bases between. This CDR3 region has 15 residues. The CDR3 bases are TGTGCCAGCAGCGTGGACTCCACCCTCTCCGGTACGCAGTATTTT. It encodes CASSVDSTLSGTQYF.

This chain links TRBV15 with TRBJ2-5; D gene unclear. CDR1 is LNHNV, CDR2 YYDKDF, per germline (reference sequence). The CDR3 loop spans 14 amino acids. Trimming removed 1 base at V and 13 bases at J, with 19 bases between. CDR3 amino acids: CATSRGGSPSRRYF. The CDR3 nucleotides read TGTGCCACCAGCAGAGGGGGTTCCCCCTCCCGTCGGTACTTC.

The J gene is TRBJ2-3, the V gene TRBV6-2 or TRBV6-3, with 7 bases fitting TRBD2. Per the germline V gene, CDR1 is MNHEY and CDR2 is SVGEGT. Trimming took 0 bases from V and 1 from J; bases not matched to a gene: 10. The CDR3 totals 18 residues. The CDR3 DNA reads TGTGCCAGCAGTTACTCGAAGCCTAGCGGAGGGGGCACAGATACGCAGTATTTT. It yields the protein CASSYSKPSGGGTDTQYF.

Written as DNA, the CDR3 is TGTGCCAGCAGTTTATCCCGCGGGACAGGGGATTATCAGCCCCAGCATTTT. Amino acids: CASSLSRGTGDYQPQHF. This rearrangement joins TRBV27 to TRBJ1-5; 10 bases are shared with TRBD1. CDR3 length equals 17 residues. Trimming at V came to 0 bases and at J to 5 bases, leaving 7 bases not matched to a gene. In germline, CDR1 is MNHEY, CDR2 SMNVEV (reference sequence).

The rearrangement joins TRBV4-1 to TRBJ2-1; D remains ambiguous. The V and J ends lost 0 bases and 8 bases respectively, with 17 bases between them. Germline CDR1 MGHRA, CDR2 YSYEKL. The CDR3 length is 16 residues. The CDR3 DNA follows: TGCGCCAGCAGCCAAGATGGGATGCCCCCTACGGATGAGCAGTTCTTC. Translation gives CASSQDGMPPTDEQFF.

The chain recombines TRBV20-1 with TRBJ2-1, with 7 bases that match TRBD2. This CDR3 is built from 17 residues. The germline gives CDR1 DFQATT, CDR2 SNEGSKA (reference sequence). Losses at the gene ends were 6 bases for V and 7 bases for J; bases not matched to a gene: 21. The CDR3 nucleotides read TGCAGTGCAACCCGTGAGACGGCGGGAGTTCGTGGAAATGAGCAGTTCTTC. Translated: CSATRETAGVRGNEQFF.

Concerning this clonotype itself: The junction does not match germline at one end; this may be a read error. This chain links TRBV10-2 with TRBJ2-6; TRBD1 is a possible D gene (5 bases). CDR3 length equals 16 residues. CDR1 is WSHSY, CDR2 SAAADI, per germline. The CDR3: CASSELDRSGANALTF. In DNA form, the CDR3 reads TGCGCCAGCAGTGAGCTGGACCGCTCTGGGGCCAACGCCCTGACTTTC.

This chain links TRBV9 with TRBJ1-6; 11 bases are shared with TRBD1. This CDR3 spans 15 amino acids. Germline V gene data show CDR1 as SGDLS and CDR2 as YYNGEE. The ends lost 2 bases at V and 8 bases at J; junction bases unmatched: 3. In DNA, the CDR3 is TGTGCCAGCAGCGTGGAGGGACAGGGGGATTCACCCCTCCACTTT. Its protein product is CASSVEGQGDSPLHF.

CDR3 amino acids: CSVAFGGGYNEQFF. The CDR3 DNA reads as TGCAGCGTCGCCTTCGGGGGAGGTTACAATGAGCAGTTCTTC. The genes are TRBV29-1 and TRBJ2-1; possibly TRBD2 for D (6 bases). The germline V gene encodes CDR1 SQVTM and CDR2 ANQGSEA. V dropped 6 bases and J dropped 4 bases, with 16 bases sitting between them. The CDR3 has 14 amino acids.

This clonotype was found many times. The rearrangement uses TRBV27 and TRBJ2-3; no firm D call. The CDR3 is 13 amino acids. V gave up 6 bases and J gave up 3 bases, with 10 bases separating them. The germline gives CDR1 MNHEY, CDR2 SMNVEV (reference sequence). The CDR3 DNA is TGTGCCAGCAGCACTGGGCCGACAGATACGCAGTATTTT. This translates into CASSTGPTDTQYF.

The chain joins TRBV25-1 to TRBJ2-1; D possibly corresponds to TRBD1 (6 bases). The DNA end lines up better with TRBJ2-7; the J call may be wrong. The germline V gene encodes CDR1 MGHDK and CDR2 SYGVNS. The CDR3 totals 14 residues. The CDR3 sequence: CASTGTPFYNEQYF. The CDR3 DNA reads TGTGCCAGCACTGGGACACCCTTTTACAATGAGCAGTACTTC.